This TCR beta chain originates from a study of shared clonotypes between healthy human individuals. The study, taken as a whole, reports: All-four-donor shared clonotypes had higher generation probabilities than non-shared clonotypes did. Several donors held 5% to 5.5% of naive CD4 clonotypes in common. On the whole, naive subsets had larger estimated richness than memory subsets had. Although depth was large, rarefaction showed that sequencing of the sorted subsets was incomplete.

Assay used: immunoSEQ multiplex PCR; TCRdb lists only in-frame clones, some missing. The repertoire holds approximately 840,000 clones, around 96% seen once, with less than 0.3% in the top ten. Trimming took off 0 bases at V and 3 bases at J, with 13 bases between the two ends. Germline values: CDR1 SGDLS, CDR2 YYNGEE. The CDR3 is 15 amino acids. In the naive CD8 group, cells lacked CD45RO and were positively selected for CCR7, so terminally differentiated effector memory CD45RA+ cells were left out. Note on this clone: The antigen remains undetermined.

The sample taken for sequencing was naive CD8+ T cells sorted from blood. The chain employs TRBV9 and TRBJ2-7; a possible D gene is TRBD2 (5 bases). This receptor was obtained from a young man in good health. In DNA, the CDR3 is TGTGCCAGCAGCGTAGCTTTGAGTAGCGACTACGAGCAGTACTTC. Amino acids: CASSVALSSDYEQYF. Filled out from reference TRBV9 and TRBJ2-7, the complete variable domain reads DSGVTQTPKHLITATGQRVTLRCSPRSGDLSVYWYQQSLDQGLQFLIQYYNGEERAKGNILERFSAQQFPDLHSELNLSSLELGDSALYFCASSVALSSDYEQYFGPGTRLTVT.